This T cell receptor (beta chain) derives from a study of T cell repertoires in cytomegalovirus infection. The study's findings and limits: The cumulative frequency of public TCR beta families distinguished individuals who carried CMV together with the relevant HLA. The ex vivo response was dominated by HLA-C-restricted CMV-specific TCR beta clonotypes.

CDR1 and CDR2 (germline): MNHNS, SASEGT. J was trimmed by 8 bases and V by 1 base; bases with no gene match: 8. The CDR3 has 15 amino acids. There are a few counts of this clonotype. Its antigen is as yet unknown. In TCRdb, the reads were re-called with MiXCR into one record per CDR3 protein. Of approximately 220,000 distinct CDR3 sequences detected, around 40% appear once; the ten largest clones hold approximately 60%. Sequenced here: CD8+ T cells from cultured PBMCs, sampled from culture after CMV antigen stimulation. The TCR originated in a human donor in good health (CMV status not recorded). Some clones in this sample may be carry-over from other donors' samples. The chain has TRBV6-1 and TRBJ1-5; TRBD1 aligns across 7 bases. The CDR3: CASSEGQGRVEPQHF. As DNA, the CDR3 is TGTGCCAGCAGTGAAGGACAGGGCAGGGTAGAGCCCCAGCATTTT.